One and the same sample provided the 8 T cell receptor beta chains below, sequenced in a study of blood T cell repertoires in COVID-19. The method was immunoSEQ multiplex PCR; TCRdb's version includes in-frame clones alone and lacks a portion of them. The sample lists about 140,000 clones; about 80% were seen once. The sequencing sample was made of peripheral blood. These receptors all come from a human donor in a cohort sampled during active COVID-19.

This clone was counted only a few times. A junction end diverges from the germline sequence, so it may reflect a read error. The chain employs TRBV7-7 and TRBJ2-6; tentative D call: TRBD1 (5 bases). From germline, CDR1 is SSHAT and CDR2 FNYEAQ (reference sequence). This CDR3 has 15 residues. The CDR3: CASSPTDAGANVLTF. In DNA form, the CDR3 reads TGTGCTAGCAGCCCGACAGATGCTGGGGCCAACGTCCTGACTTTC.

This chain links TRBV28 with TRBJ2-6, with D tentatively TRBD1 (7 bases). The CDR3 is 17 amino acids. Germline V gives CDR1 MDHEN, CDR2 SYDVKM. Trimming removed 11 bases at V and 0 bases at J, with 20 bases between. CDR3 loop: CAAKGAGLGSGANVLTF. CDR3 in DNA: TGTGCCGCGAAGGGGGCGGGACTGGGCTCTGGGGCCAACGTCCTGACTTTC. The whole variable domain, remainder taken from reference TRBV28 and TRBJ2-6, is DVKVTQSSRYLVKRTGEKVFLECVQDMDHENMFWYRQDPGLGLRLIYFSYDVKMKEKGDIPEGYSVSREKKERFSLILESASTNQTSMYLCAAKGAGLGSGANVLTFGAGSRLTVL.

This rearrangement joins TRBV5-1 to TRBJ2-2; D might be TRBD2 (5 bases). The ends were cut back, 7 bases at V and 6 bases at J, with 16 bases in the middle. This CDR3 has 14 residues. The germline CDR1 and CDR2 sequences are SGHRS and YFSETQ. CDR3 region: CASAPRAGAGELFF. The DNA for the CDR3 is TGCGCCAGCGCCCCACGGGCCGGGGCCGGGGAGCTGTTTTTT. Based on the CDR3 plus reference TRBV5-1 and TRBJ2-2, the full variable domain is KAGVTQTPRYLIKTRGQQVTLSCSPISGHRSVSWYQQTPGQGLQFLFEYFSETQRNKGNFPGRFSGRQFSNSRSEMNVSTLELGDSALYLCASAPRAGAGELFFGEGSRLTVL.

This chain joins TRBV28 and TRBJ2-1; 7 nucleotides match TRBD2. Unmatched junction bases numbered 6, after V lost 2 bases and J lost 8 bases. CDR3 size: 14 residues. Germline CDR1 is MDHEN and CDR2 is SYDVKM. CDR3 nucleotides: TGTGCCAGCAGTTTAGTAGGCGGGAGCGATGAGCAGTTCTTC. Amino acid sequence: CASSLVGGSDEQFF.

In its sample, this clone was seen once. The chain links TRBV30 to TRBJ1-3; D is unclear. The V end was cut by 0 bases, the J end by 4 bases, with 4 bases between. The CDR3 has 12 residues. CDR1 GTSNPN and CDR2 SVGIG come from the germline V gene (reference sequence). The CDR3 sequence: CAWSVQGNTIYF. In DNA, the CDR3 is TGTGCCTGGAGTGTACAAGGAAACACCATATATTTT. Variable domain in full (rest from reference TRBV30 and TRBJ1-3): SQTIHQWPATLVQPVGSPLSLECTVEGTSNPNLYWYRQAAGRGLQLLFYSVGIGQISSEVPQNLSASRPQDRQFILSSKKLLLSDSGFYLCAWSVQGNTIYFGEGSWLTVV.

V usage is TRBV6-2 or TRBV6-3 and J usage is TRBJ1-1, with D perhaps TRBD1 (5 bases). Germline V gives CDR1 MNHEY, CDR2 SVGEGT. The ends were cut back, 3 bases at V and 4 bases at J, with 9 bases in the middle. The CDR3 totals 13 residues. The CDR3 protein is CASSYGGATEAFF. The CDR3 nucleotides are TGTGCCAGCAGTTATGGCGGGGCCACTGAAGCTTTCTTT.

The V call is TRBV3-1 (or the pseudogene TRBV3-2), the J call TRBJ2-1; TRBD1 matches 7 bases. The V segment lost 4 bases and the J segment 0 bases; nucleotides outside the gene matches: 3. Germline V lookup: CDR1 LGHDT, CDR2 YNNKEL (reference sequence). CDR3 length: 15 amino acids. The CDR3 region has the DNA TGTGCCAGCAGCCTGGACAGGAGCTCCTACAATGAGCAGTTCTTC. Protein sequence: CASSLDRSSYNEQFF.

The genes are TRBV30 and TRBJ1-6; maybe TRBD1 (5 bases). Deletions cut 2 bases from V and 8 bases from J, with 16 bases between. This CDR3 has 15 residues. Looked up from germline, CDR1 is GTSNPN and CDR2 is SVGIG (reference sequence). The CDR3 nucleotides read TGTGCCTGGAGTACGGGGGACCCCGGGGATTCACCCCTCCACTTT. Translating gives CAWSTGDPGDSPLHF.